This T cell receptor (beta chain) was observed in a study of naive and memory T cell subsets. Study outcomes and limitations: A few larger clonotypes appeared in naive repertoires, especially CD8, possibly memory cells re-expressing CD45RA. Diversity fell and Gini index rose from naive through CM, EM, EMRA.

About this clonotype itself: What it recognizes is unknown.

Trimming took off 0 bases at V and 6 bases at J, with 15 bases between the two ends. CDR1 is MNHEY and CDR2 is SVGEGT in the germline V gene. This CDR3 is 15 amino acids long. The beta constant-region primer was an equimolar mix of two oligonucleotides covering TRBC1 and TRBC2. Four rounds of PCR amplified the ligated cDNA using nested alpha and beta constant-region primers plus SP2. TCRdb redid the calling of the UMI-ligation and nested PCR reads with MiXCR, one entry per CDR3 protein. The table shows tens of thousands of distinct CDR3 sequences, with about 10% occurring only once. What was sequenced was naive CD4+ T cells from blood. The chain employs TRBV6-2 or TRBV6-3 and TRBJ2-7; D gene ambiguous. The receptor was isolated from a human donor in good health. CDR3 residues: CASSYSTYRRSEQYF. CDR3 in DNA: TGTGCCAGCAGTTACTCAACCTATCGTCGGTCCGAGCAGTACTTC.